The 26 T cell receptor beta chains given below trace back to one sample, sequenced in a study of CD8 T cells in Susac syndrome. Random hexamers were used to reverse transcribe the RNA input (roughly 0.5 to 1 ug). TCRdb reprocessed the immunoSEQ multiplex PCR reads via MiXCR and lists one record per CDR3 protein. The sample has around 180,000 distinct CDR3 sequences, under 95% seen once; the top ten hold roughly 0.11%. Sequenced input: CD4+ T cells from PBMCs. The receptors shown here come from a human donor with Susac syndrome.

The chain recombines TRBV7-2 with TRBJ1-6, with D possibly TRBD1 on 5 matching bases. Germline V gives CDR1 SGHTA, CDR2 FQGNSA. V lost 3 bases and J 10 bases, leaving 13 bases between the germline ends. The CDR3 runs 14 residues. The CDR3 sequence is CASSFEGGVSPLHF. CDR3 bases: TGTGCCAGCAGCTTTGAGGGAGGGGTGTCACCCCTCCACTTT.

The V call is TRBV27, the J call TRBJ1-4; tentatively, D is TRBD1 (5 bases). Trimming stripped 0 bases from V and 4 bases from J, with 9 bases between. The CDR3 has 15 residues. Germline values: CDR1 MNHEY, CDR2 SMNVEV (reference sequence). This CDR3 is CASSLSGQVNEKLFF. As DNA, the CDR3 is TGTGCCAGCAGTTTATCGGGGCAGGTTAATGAAAAACTGTTTTTT.

The genes are TRBV5-1 and TRBJ2-3, with D uncertain. CDR3 size: 14 residues. Germline V gene data show CDR1 as SGHRS and CDR2 as YFSETQ. Trimming pared 3 bases from V and 1 base from J, leaving 9 bases between. The CDR3 nucleotides read TGCGCCAGCAGCTCCCCGGACCGCACAGATACGCAGTATTTT. Translation gives CASSSPDRTDTQYF.

This chain links TRBV5-6 with TRBJ2-3; the D is unclear. CDR1 is SGHDT, CDR2 YYEEEE, per germline. The CDR3 runs to 12 residues. V dropped 4 bases and J dropped 6 bases, with 9 bases sitting between them. CDR3 region: CASSRQSDTQYF. The CDR3 DNA sequence: TGTGCCAGCAGCCGACAATCTGATACGCAGTATTTT.

The chain joins TRBV7-9 to TRBJ2-3; D not certain. The CDR3 runs to 13 residues. V lost 3 bases to trimming and J lost 5 bases, with 9 bases between them. Germline V CDR1 and CDR2: SEHNR, FQNEAQ (reference sequence). The CDR3: CASSLLTEDTQYF. CDR3 sequence (DNA): TGTGCCAGCAGCTTGCTGACTGAAGATACGCAGTATTTT.

The rearrangement uses TRBV9 and TRBJ1-2; D gene uncertain. CDR1 and CDR2 (germline): SGDLS, YYNGEE. The V and J ends lost 2 bases and 1 base respectively, with 6 bases between them. The CDR3 has 13 residues. In DNA form, the CDR3 reads TGTGCCAGCAGCGTCCAGGTTAACTATGGCTACACCTTC. Amino acid sequence: CASSVQVNYGYTF. Supplemented by reference TRBV9 and TRBJ1-2, the full variable domain reads DSGVTQTPKHLITATGQRVTLRCSPRSGDLSVYWYQQSLDQGLQFLIQYYNGEERAKGNILERFSAQQFPDLHSELNLSSLELGDSALYFCASSVQVNYGYTFGSGTRLTVV.

The rearrangement uses TRBV30 and TRBJ2-1; D is undetermined. CDR3 length: 15 amino acids. Trimming stripped 0 bases from V and 4 bases from J, with 13 bases between. CDR1 and CDR2 from the germline V gene are GTSNPN and SVGIG (reference sequence). In DNA, the CDR3 is TGTGCCTGGAGTGTACCGCCCCGATATTACAATGAGCAGTTCTTC. This encodes CAWSVPPRYYNEQFF.

This clonotype was observed a single time. This chain connects TRBV7-2 to TRBJ2-1, with 10 bases aligning to TRBD2. The CDR3 is 15 residues long. Germline assignment: CDR1 SGHTA and CDR2 FQGNSA. V was pared by 1 base and J by 9 bases, with 6 bases of the junction left unmatched. As DNA, the CDR3 is TGTGCCAGCAGCTTAGAAGGGACTAGCGAATCTGAGCAGTTCTTC. The encoded protein is CASSLEGTSESEQFF.

This clonotype was seen just once. The chain carries TRBV5-1 and TRBJ2-2; 7 bases align to TRBD2. V dropped 4 bases and J dropped 7; count of bases not matched to a gene: 7. The V gene's germline CDR1 is SGHRS and CDR2 YFSETQ. The CDR3 totals 14 residues. The CDR3, as DNA: TGCGCCAGCAGCCCCTCAGCGGGATACGGGGAGCTGTTTTTT. Translated, it gives CASSPSAGYGELFF. Complete variable domain (other parts from reference TRBV5-1 and TRBJ2-2): KAGVTQTPRYLIKTRGQQVTLSCSPISGHRSVSWYQQTPGQGLQFLFEYFSETQRNKGNFPGRFSGRQFSNSRSEMNVSTLELGDSALYLCASSPSAGYGELFFGEGSRLTVL.

This chain joins TRBV7-2 and TRBJ1-2; TRBD1 matches at 9 bases. V dropped 4 bases and J dropped 6; count of bases not matched to a gene: 9. Germline V lookup: CDR1 SGHTA, CDR2 FQGNSA. The CDR3 is made up of 15 amino acids. CDR3 sequence: CASSSYPGQGNGYTF. CDR3 sequence (DNA): TGTGCCAGCAGCTCCTATCCGGGACAGGGAAATGGCTACACCTTC. Using reference TRBV7-2 and TRBJ1-2 for the parts outside the CDR3, the full variable domain is GAGVSQSPSNKVTEKGKDVELRCDPISGHTALYWYRQSLGQGLEFLIYFQGNSAPDKSGLPSDRFSAERTGGSVSTLTIQRTQQEDSAVYLCASSSYPGQGNGYTFGSGTRLTVV.

The J gene is TRBJ1-5, the V gene TRBV20-1; TRBD1 matches 9 bases. V was clipped by 5 bases and J by 7 bases; unmatched bases: 3. Looked up from germline, CDR1 is DFQATT and CDR2 is SNEGSKA (reference sequence). This CDR3 is built from 12 residues. The CDR3 coding sequence is TGCAGTGCTGGGACAGGGAACCAGCCCCAGCATTTT. Amino acids: CSAGTGNQPQHF.

The chain combines TRBV3-1 with TRBJ2-7; possibly TRBD1 for D (5 bases). This CDR3 region has 16 residues. V dropped 0 bases and J dropped 7 bases, with 19 bases sitting between them. Germline V gene sequence: CDR1 LGHDT, CDR2 YNNKEL (reference sequence). CDR3 sequence reads: CASSQDRGGRLGEQYF. Written as DNA, the CDR3 is TGTGCCAGCAGCCAAGATAGGGGCGGCCGGCTCGGGGAGCAGTACTTC.

This chain connects TRBV29-1 to TRBJ2-3, with D uncertain. The germline CDR1 and CDR2 sequences are SQVTM and ANQGSEA. The V gene lost 3 bases and the J gene lost 1 base, with 5 bases spanning the gap. This CDR3 is built from 12 residues. CDR3 amino acids: CSVEERTDTQYF. The DNA for the CDR3 is TGCAGCGTTGAGGAGCGCACAGATACGCAGTATTTT.

V and J are TRBV5-4 and TRBJ2-5; no reliable D call. V lost 4 bases to trimming and J lost 1 base, with 11 bases between them. The CDR3 has 14 amino acids. CDR1 SGHNT and CDR2 YYREEE come from the germline V gene (reference sequence). The CDR3 loop reads CASSEWRGQETQYF. CDR3 nucleotides: TGTGCCAGCAGCGAATGGAGAGGCCAAGAGACCCAGTACTTC.

The rearrangement uses TRBV30 and TRBJ1-2, with TRBD1 as a possible D gene (5 bases). The V end was cut by 4 bases, the J end by 2 bases, with 17 bases between. Germline V CDR1 and CDR2: GTSNPN, SVGIG (reference sequence). This CDR3 is built from 15 residues. In nucleotides, the CDR3 is TGTGCCTGGAATCGTTGGGGCGAATCCAACTATGGCTACACCTTC. Its protein product is CAWNRWGESNYGYTF.

This chain links TRBV15 with TRBJ2-1; perhaps D is TRBD1 or TRBD2 (5 bases each). Germline CDR1 reads LNHNV; CDR2 reads YYDKDF (reference sequence). This CDR3 spans 16 amino acids. V was clipped by 4 bases and J by 5 bases, with 18 bases between them. CDR3 nucleotide sequence: TGTGCCACCAGCACCGAGGCCGGGACGAGAAACAATGAGCAGTTCTTC. Residues: CATSTEAGTRNNEQFF.

The chain employs TRBV7-2 and TRBJ1-5, with TRBD1 as a possible D gene (6 bases). CDR1 is SGHTA, CDR2 FQGNSA, per germline. The CDR3 totals 14 residues. Trimming removed 5 bases from V and 5 bases from J, with 13 bases in between. DNA of the CDR3: TGTGCCAGCAGCCGTACAGGGTTCTATCAGCCCCAGCATTTT. It codes for CASSRTGFYQPQHF.

Here the CDR3 reads CASSPGTRGDGELFF. In DNA, the CDR3 is TGCGCCAGCAGCCCCGGGACTCGGGGGGACGGGGAGCTGTTTTTT. This chain uses TRBV5-1 with TRBJ2-2, with 7 bases that match TRBD2. This CDR3 is 15 amino acids long. Trimming removed 4 bases from V and 7 bases from J; junction bases left unmatched: 10. CDR1 SGHRS and CDR2 YFSETQ come from the germline V gene.

This sequence joins TRBV5-6 and TRBJ1-5; D is uncertain. Germline V lookup: CDR1 SGHDT, CDR2 YYEEEE. The length of the CDR3 is 14 residues. Trimming took off 1 base at V and 2 bases at J, with 7 bases between the two ends. CDR3 region: CASSLTQGNQPQHF. The DNA of the CDR3 is TGTGCCAGCAGCTTGACCCAGGGCAATCAGCCCCAGCATTTT.

The rearrangement joins TRBV24-1 to TRBJ2-1, with D perhaps TRBD1 (5 bases). This CDR3 is built from 13 residues. Germline lookup yields CDR1 KGHDR and CDR2 SFDVKD. V was pared by 9 bases and J by 0 bases, with 8 bases between. The CDR3 reads CATLRVSYNEQFF. In nucleotides, the CDR3 is TGTGCCACCCTCAGGGTCTCCTACAATGAGCAGTTCTTC.

V and J are TRBV2 and TRBJ2-7; the match to TRBD2 covers 8 bases. Germline V gives CDR1 SNHLY, CDR2 FYNNEI. V lost 7 bases to trimming and J lost 5 bases; unmatched junction nucleotides: 7. This CDR3 region has 13 residues. The CDR3 DNA reads TGTGCCAGCATGGCAGGGACTAGAGACGAGCAGTACTTC. As protein: CASMAGTRDEQYF.

The CDR3 here is CASSSTPGTSSSYEQYF. The CDR3, as DNA: TGTGCCAGCAGTTCTACACCGGGGACATCCAGCTCCTACGAGCAGTACTTC. The genes are TRBV12-3 or TRBV12-4 and TRBJ2-7; tentatively, D is TRBD1 (6 bases). The CDR3 loop spans 17 amino acids. Trimming took off 4 bases at V and 0 bases at J, with 19 bases between the two ends.

This clonotype was picked up one time. The gene calls are TRBV20-1 and TRBJ2-1; D tentatively fits TRBD1 or TRBD2 (7 bases each). Germline loops: CDR1 DFQATT, CDR2 SNEGSKA (reference sequence). V was clipped by 0 bases and J by 9 bases, with 12 bases between them. This CDR3 is built from 13 residues. The chain's CDR3 is CSARDGRGPEQFF. The CDR3 bases are TGCAGTGCTAGAGATGGGAGGGGGCCTGAGCAGTTCTTC.

This clonotype was observed a few times. This CDR3 reads CASSLDGGTEAFF. CDR3 bases: TGTGCCAGCAGCCTAGACGGAGGGACTGAAGCTTTCTTT. V is TRBV12-3 or TRBV12-4 and J is TRBJ1-1; D call uncertain. V lost 6 bases to trimming and J lost 5 bases, with 13 bases between them. This CDR3 contains 13 residues.

The V call is TRBV5-6, the J call TRBJ2-5, with D possibly matching TRBD2 (6 bases). Germline lookup yields CDR1 SGHDT and CDR2 YYEEEE. The V gene lost 4 bases and the J gene lost 7 bases, with 14 bases spanning the gap. This CDR3 spans 13 amino acids. The CDR3: CASSAGPGMTQYF. CDR3 DNA sequence: TGTGCCAGCAGCGCGGGACCAGGGATGACCCAGTACTTC.

The DNA for the CDR3 is TGTGCCAGCAGGAGCGACAGGAATGAAGCTTTCTTT. Translating gives CASRSDRNEAFF. The chain uses TRBV5-6 and TRBJ1-1; a weak D match, TRBD1 (6 bases). V was pared by 5 bases and J by 7 bases, with 12 bases between. There are 12 residues in the CDR3. Germline V gene sequence: CDR1 SGHDT, CDR2 YYEEEE.